This T cell receptor beta chain was observed in a study of cytomegalovirus exposure and HLA in healthy donors. The germline V and J ends were trimmed by 5 bases and 1 base, with 14 bases remaining between them. This CDR3 contains 15 residues. Germline assignment: CDR1 SGHTA and CDR2 FQGNSA. With 60 Vbeta and 13 Jbeta primers, the PCR was carried out. Method: immunoSEQ multiplex PCR; TCRdb's copy keeps in-frame clones and lacks some. The top ten clones hold 8.5% of a sample with around 150,000 clones, roughly four fifths of them seen once. Sample: PBMCs. The TCR was taken from a male donor in good health and CMV-seropositive. This chain links TRBV7-2 with TRBJ1-1, with D possibly being TRBD1 (6 bases). For the CDR3, the DNA is TGTGCCAGCAGCAAATCGTCGGGACAGAACACTGAAGCTTTCTTT. Protein product: CASSKSSGQNTEAFF. The whole variable domain, filled in from reference TRBV7-2 and TRBJ1-1, reads GAGVSQSPSNKVTEKGKDVELRCDPISGHTALYWYRQSLGQGLEFLIYFQGNSAPDKSGLPSDRFSAERTGGSVSTLTIQRTQQEDSAVYLCASSKSSGQNTEAFFGQGTRLTVV.